This is a list of T cell receptor beta chains from one sample in a study of a mutant IDH1 vaccine in newly diagnosed glioma. No antigen has been assigned to these receptors. Only in-frame clones appear in the TCRdb table, and some are missing; sequencing was by immunoSEQ multiplex PCR. This sample yields 30,000 to 45,000 clones, of which approximately 80% are seen a single time; 5.5% belongs to the top ten. Sequenced here: PBMCs, sampled from a glioma patient whose treatment included an IDH1 peptide vaccine. These receptors were obtained from a man aged 35-49 years with glioma. Both conserved end residues are part of each CDR3. D genes are given only for firm matches. Only part of the rows carry a size: once, few, many, or a class if the clone is expanded.

abundance	v_gene	d_gene	j_gene	CDR3aa	CDR3nt
once	TRBV12-5	NA	TRBJ1-2	CASGPGSRGAYGYTF	TGTGCTAGTGGTCCCGGGTCCCGGGGGGCCTATGGCTACACCTTC
NA	TRBV10-3	NA	TRBJ2-7	CAISESRVAYEQYF	TGTGCCATCAGTGAGTCGAGGGTGGCCTACGAGCAGTACTTC
NA	TRBV6-5	TRBD1	TRBJ1-2	CASSYSQGGNFGYTF	TGTGCCAGCAGTTACTCTCAGGGGGGTAATTTTGGCTACACCTTC
NA	TRBV18	NA	TRBJ1-1	CASSKDRKNTEAFF	TGTGCCAGCTCAAAGGACCGAAAGAACACTGAAGCTTTCTTT
NA	TRBV6-5	TRBD2	TRBJ2-2	CASSSTSGNTGELFF	TGTGCCAGCAGTTCAACTAGCGGTAACACCGGGGAGCTGTTTTTT
NA	TRBV29-1	TRBD2	TRBJ2-1	CSVDSGPSGGYNEQFF	TGCAGCGTTGATTCGGGGCCTTCGGGGGGGTACAATGAGCAGTTCTTC
few	TRBV6-1	NA	TRBJ1-1	CASSEARQGTTEAFF	TGTGCCAGCAGTGAAGCTCGTCAGGGGACCACTGAAGCTTTCTTT
NA	TRBV5-6	TRBD1	TRBJ2-7	CASRGTGRSYEQYF	TGTGCCAGCCGAGGGACAGGGAGGTCCTACGAGCAGTACTTC
few	TRBV7-9	TRBD1	TRBJ1-6	CASSPTGGESPLHF	TGTGCCAGCAGTCCCACAGGGGGCGAGTCACCCCTCCACTTT
NA	TRBV18	NA	TRBJ1-1	CASSGENTEAFF	TGTGCCAGCTCGGGGGAGAACACTGAAGCTTTCTTT
NA	TRBV18	NA	TRBJ2-7	CASSPLPPGTGSPYEQYF	TGTGCCAGCTCACCACTACCCCCGGGAACAGGGAGCCCCTACGAGCAGTACTTC
NA	TRBV25-1	NA	TRBJ1-6	CASSEVGLGSYNSPLHF	TGTGCCAGCAGTGAGGTGGGATTAGGGTCCTATAATTCACCCCTCCACTTT
NA	TRBV5-6	TRBD2	TRBJ2-5	CASSWAVVTSGGETQYF	TGTGCCAGCAGCTGGGCCGTTGTGACTAGCGGGGGAGAGACCCAGTACTTC
NA	TRBV13	TRBD2	TRBJ2-7	CASSFTGTSGVQYF	TGTGCCAGCAGCTTCACCGGGACTAGCGGGGTTCAGTACTTC
NA	TRBV4-1	NA	TRBJ2-1	CASSQRTESSYNEQFF	TGCGCCAGCAGCCAGAGGACGGAGAGCTCCTACAATGAGCAGTTCTTC
NA	TRBV18	NA	TRBJ1-6	CATAAQLDSPLHF	TGTGCCACGGCCGCCCAGCTCGATTCACCCCTCCACTTT
NA	TRBV27	TRBD1	TRBJ2-2	CASRRGQTGTGELFF	TGTGCCAGCAGAAGGGGACAGACGGGCACCGGGGAGCTGTTTTTT
NA	TRBV6-5	NA	TRBJ2-5	CASSRQVQETQYF	TGTGCCAGCAGTCGACAGGTCCAAGAGACCCAGTACTTC
NA	TRBV11-2	NA	TRBJ1-1	CASSFSSGNTEAFF	TGTGCCAGCAGCTTTTCGTCAGGGAACACTGAAGCTTTCTTT
NA	TRBV27	TRBD2	TRBJ2-3	CASSSFVIAGVTDTQYF	TGTGCCAGCAGTTCCTTCGTGATAGCGGGGGTCACAGATACGCAGTATTTT
NA	TRBV7-6	TRBD1	TRBJ1-4	CASSVRQGSTNEKLFF	TGTGCCAGCAGCGTAAGACAGGGTTCAACTAATGAAAAACTGTTTTTT
NA	TRBV6-5	TRBD1	TRBJ1-2	CASSTPRTGMGGYTF	TGTGCCAGCAGTACCCCTCGGACAGGGATGGGAGGCTACACCTTC
NA	TRBV10-1	NA	TRBJ1-2	CASSEMGEPNYGYTF	TGCGCCAGCAGCGAAATGGGGGAACCTAACTATGGCTACACCTTC
NA	TRBV7-2	NA	TRBJ1-2	CASSLSGQSYTF	TGTGCCAGCAGCTTATCGGGGCAGAGCTACACCTTC
NA	TRBV5-1	NA	TRBJ2-7	CASSGRSAGEQYF	TGCGCCAGCAGCGGAAGGTCGGCGGGCGAGCAGTACTTC
NA	TRBV7-9	TRBD1	TRBJ1-3	CASSLVGQGAGNTIYF	TGTGCCAGCAGCTTAGTCGGACAGGGAGCAGGAAACACCATATATTTT
NA	TRBV5-6	NA	TRBJ1-1	CASSYLQGSSRGTEAFF	TGTGCCAGCAGCTATTTACAGGGTAGTTCACGGGGGACTGAAGCTTTCTTT
NA	TRBV19	NA	TRBJ2-6	CASSTGAAGANVLTF	TGTGCCAGTAGTACGGGGGCGGCTGGGGCCAACGTCCTGACTTTC
NA	TRBV4-1	TRBD2	TRBJ2-1	CASSPNLAGGPYNEQFF	TGCGCCAGCAGCCCGAACCTAGCGGGGGGGCCGTACAATGAGCAGTTCTTC
once	TRBV6-5	NA	TRBJ2-3	CATTYADSTDTQYF	TGTGCCACCACCTATGCCGATTCCACAGATACGCAGTATTTT
NA	TRBV7-9	TRBD1	TRBJ1-4	CASSLTGGREKLFF	TGTGCCAGCAGCTTGACAGGGGGCAGAGAAAAACTGTTTTTT
NA	TRBV2	NA	TRBJ1-5	CASSPTGPEGNQPQHF	TGTGCCAGCAGTCCGACGGGCCCCGAAGGCAATCAGCCCCAGCATTTT
NA	TRBV7-2	NA	TRBJ1-3	CASSLESQGRNTIYF	TGTGCCAGCAGCTTAGAGTCACAGGGACGAAACACCATATATTTT
NA	TRBV5-1	NA	TRBJ2-5	CASSPERGAIQETQYF	TGCGCCAGCAGCCCAGAACGAGGGGCAATACAAGAGACCCAGTACTTC
NA	TRBV7-6	TRBD2	TRBJ2-1	CASSLRTSGGLNEQFF	TGTGCCAGCAGCCTTAGGACTAGCGGGGGGCTGAATGAGCAGTTCTTC
few	TRBV5-1	TRBD2	TRBJ2-5	CASSQGLAGGPHSQETQYF	TGCGCCAGCAGCCAAGGACTAGCGGGGGGCCCACACTCCCAAGAGACCCAGTACTTC
NA	TRBV6-5	TRBD1	TRBJ1-6	CASSYSGQGRSSPLHF	TGTGCCAGCAGTTACTCAGGACAGGGTAGAAGTTCACCCCTCCACTTT
few	TRBV6-5	NA	TRBJ1-3	CASAKSGNTIYF	TGTGCCAGCGCCAAATCTGGAAACACCATATATTTT
NA	TRBV25-1	NA	TRBJ1-4	CASSEWSPAGNEKLFF	TGTGCCAGCAGTGAATGGTCCCCCGCGGGGAATGAAAAACTGTTTTTT
NA	TRBV5-1	NA	TRBJ2-3	CASSEGGPSDTQYF	TGCGCCAGCAGCGAGGGGGGGCCCTCAGATACGCAGTATTTT
once	TRBV30	TRBD2	TRBJ2-3	CAWSVGLAGASGDTQYF	TGTGCCTGGAGTGTAGGCCTAGCGGGGGCGTCCGGAGATACGCAGTATTTT
NA	TRBV4-1	TRBD2	TRBJ2-2	CASSLRPLAGGATGELFF	TGCGCCAGCAGCCTCCGCCCACTAGCGGGGGGCGCCACCGGGGAGCTGTTTTTT
NA	TRBV25-1	NA	TRBJ2-1	CASSDSGVGEQFF	TGTGCCAGCAGTGATTCAGGGGTGGGTGAGCAGTTCTTC
few	TRBV7-2	NA	TRBJ2-5	CASSLIGAWETQYF	TGTGCCAGCAGCTTAATAGGAGCGTGGGAGACCCAGTACTTC
NA	TRBV30	NA	TRBJ2-5	CAGQRGNIGRLQETQYF	TGTGCCGGACAGCGGGGTAATATCGGGCGCTTGCAAGAGACCCAGTACTTC
NA	TRBV15	NA	TRBJ1-5	CATSSITDPSNQPQHF	TGTGCCACCAGCAGTATTACAGATCCTAGCAATCAGCCCCAGCATTTT
NA	TRBV5-1	NA	TRBJ1-1	CASSPQVELNTEAFF	TGCGCCAGCAGCCCGCAGGTGGAACTAAACACTGAAGCTTTCTTT
few	TRBV5-1	NA	TRBJ1-6	CASSSPPGRSNSPLHF	TGCGCCAGCAGCTCGCCTCCGGGACGGTCAAATTCACCCCTCCACTTT
few	TRBV19	NA	TRBJ1-5	CASSIGSSNQPQHF	TGTGCCAGTAGTATAGGCAGTAGCAATCAGCCCCAGCATTTT
NA	TRBV25-1	NA	TRBJ1-5	CAKGSGEFSNQPQHF	TGTGCCAAAGGCTCGGGGGAATTTAGCAATCAGCCCCAGCATTTT
once	TRBV10-3	NA	TRBJ2-7	CAISPQDTSYEQYF	TGTGCCATCAGCCCCCAGGACACATCCTACGAGCAGTACTTC
NA	TRBV2	TRBD1	TRBJ1-3	CASSLQGVISGNTIYF	TGTGCCAGCAGCCTACAGGGGGTGATCTCTGGAAACACCATATATTTT
once	TRBV9	NA	TRBJ1-6	CASSVGRVNSPLHF	TGTGCCAGCAGCGTAGGGAGAGTTAATTCACCCCTCCACTTT